Listed here are 3 T cell receptor beta chains from one sample, sequenced in a study of CD4 T cells in relation to SARS-CoV-2 and coronaviruses. For these TCRs, the target antigens are not known. Produced via immunoSEQ multiplex PCR; TCRdb's table is partial and in-frame only. There are over 40,000 clones in the sample; over 75% occur only once, and around 1.2% lies in the top ten. Sample: naive CD4+ T cells from PBMCs, cultured in vitro. As to subset: naive CD4+ T cells isolated by negative enrichment. The receptors originated from an adult with COVID-19.

This chain connects TRBV29-1 to TRBJ1-4; D is possibly TRBD1 (5 bases). V gave up 6 bases and J gave up 7 bases, with 12 bases separating them. CDR1 SQVTM and CDR2 ANQGSEA come from the germline V gene. The CDR3 runs to 12 residues. The CDR3 region is CSVGRRGEKLFF. In DNA form, the CDR3 reads TGCAGCGTGGGACGGCGGGGTGAAAAACTGTTTTTT.

This clone has a single count. V is TRBV27 and J is TRBJ2-7, with D uncertain. Germline assignment: CDR1 MNHEY and CDR2 SMNVEV (reference sequence). The CDR3 sequence is 13 residues long. Trimming took 3 bases from V and 3 from J, leaving 9 bases between them. The CDR3 DNA reads TGTGCCAGCAGTTTGTCCTTTTTCTACGAGCAGTACTTC. Amino acids: CASSLSFFYEQYF.

J is TRBJ2-6 and V is TRBV11-2; D gene uncertain. The CDR3 has 18 residues. Trimming pared 5 bases from V and 0 bases from J, leaving 17 bases between. Per germline, CDR1 SGHAT and CDR2 FQNNGV. The CDR3 sequence: CASSPGLKWGSGANVLTF. Written as DNA, the CDR3 is TGTGCCAGCAGCCCCGGGCTCAAGTGGGGCTCTGGGGCCAACGTCCTGACTTTC.